This record covers a single T cell receptor beta chain. Its target is not known. This CDR3 region has 15 residues. The germline V gene has CDR1 SNHLY and CDR2 FYNNEI. The V and J ends lost 3 bases and 0 bases respectively, with 11 bases between them. This specimen belongs to a study of T cells in placental villitis. Points from the study as a whole: Villitis of unknown etiology placentae had higher clonality than controls, median approximately 0.056 versus 0.0056. Each placenta with villitis of unknown etiology had largely its own expanded clones.

The libraries were made with immunoSEQ v4. Clones were sequenced by immunoSEQ multiplex PCR, and TCRdb holds only the in-frame ones, with some missing. Of a few thousand clones in the sample, around 82% were seen once. This receptor was taken from a human patient with villitis of unknown etiology; the placental T cells may come from both mother and fetus. Sequenced input: placental tissue containing maternal and fetal cells. The chain is built from TRBV2 and TRBJ1-1; D gene ambiguous. The CDR3 loop is CASSDGSTMNTEAFF. CDR3 sequence (DNA): TGTGCCAGCAGTGACGGGTCTACAATGAACACTGAAGCTTTCTTT.